These T cell receptor beta chains were read from a single sample in a study of cytomegalovirus exposure and HLA in healthy donors. Method: immunoSEQ multiplex PCR; TCRdb's copy keeps in-frame clones and lacks some. The table records roughly 180,000 clones, approximately 80% of them present only once. The specimen was PBMCs. All receptors derive from a man younger than 35 in good health and CMV-seronegative. Both conserved end residues are part of each CDR3. Fields, in order: CDR3 DNA, CDR3 protein, J gene, D gene, clone size, V gene. A D gene is named only where the DNA matches it firmly. The size of a clone is reported for some rows only, either as once, few or many, or as a class for expanded clones.

DNA: TGTGCCAGCAGTTCGACTAGCGGGGATTACAATGAGCAGTTCTTC
CDR3: CASSSTSGDYNEQFF
J: TRBJ2-1
D: TRBD2
size: -
V: TRBV5-4

DNA: TGTTCCAGCAGCAGACAGCAGGAGACCCAGTACTTC
CDR3: CSSSRQQETQYF
J: TRBJ2-5
D: -
size: -
V: TRBV7-9

DNA: TGTGCCAGCAGCTTAGACGTAGCGGGAGTTCCGGAGCAGTACTTC
CDR3: CASSLDVAGVPEQYF
J: TRBJ2-7
D: TRBD2
size: -
V: TRBV11-3

DNA: TGTGCCAGCAGCTTATCGTACGGTACCTACGAGCAGTACTTC
CDR3: CASSLSYGTYEQYF
J: TRBJ2-7
D: -
size: -
V: TRBV7-2

DNA: TGCGCCAGCAGCTTGGCCAGGGGGGCCGACACCGGGGAGCTGTTTTTT
CDR3: CASSLARGADTGELFF
J: TRBJ2-2
D: -
size: -
V: TRBV5-1

DNA: TGTGCCACCAGCATTCAACAGGGGAATGAAAAACTGTTTTTT
CDR3: CATSIQQGNEKLFF
J: TRBJ1-4
D: TRBD1
size: -
V: TRBV15

DNA: TGTGCCAGCAGCTCGCGGACAGGGGCGAACTCCTACGAGCAGTACTTC
CDR3: CASSSRTGANSYEQYF
J: TRBJ2-7
D: TRBD1
size: -
V: TRBV7-6

DNA: TGTGCCAGCAGCGCTAGCGATGAGCAGTTCTTC
CDR3: CASSASDEQFF
J: TRBJ2-1
D: -
size: -
V: TRBV7-9

DNA: TGTGCCAGCAGCGTAGGGGGACAGGGCAACGTCCTGACTTTC
CDR3: CASSVGGQGNVLTF
J: TRBJ2-6
D: TRBD1
size: -
V: TRBV9

DNA: TGCGCCAGCAGCGCCGGACAGTTTCAGCCCCAGCATTTT
CDR3: CASSAGQFQPQHF
J: TRBJ1-5
D: -
size: -
V: TRBV5-1

DNA: TGTGCCAGCAGTTACTCGATGGGCAGCACCGGGGAGCTGTTTTTT
CDR3: CASSYSMGSTGELFF
J: TRBJ2-2
D: -
size: -
V: TRBV6-5

DNA: TGTGCCAGCAGCCCTAGCGGGGGGCCTCAAGAGACCCAGTACTTC
CDR3: CASSPSGGPQETQYF
J: TRBJ2-5
D: TRBD2
size: -
V: TRBV9

DNA: TGCAGCGCCCTAGGGACAGGGGGCCACGAGCAGTACTTC
CDR3: CSALGTGGHEQYF
J: TRBJ2-7
D: TRBD1
size: once
V: TRBV29-1

DNA: TGTGCCAGCTCACCACTACAGGGGGCCTATAATTCACCCCTCCACTTT
CDR3: CASSPLQGAYNSPLHF
J: TRBJ1-6
D: TRBD1
size: -
V: TRBV18